This T cell receptor (beta chain) was captured by sequencing in a study of blood T cell repertoires in COVID-19. From germline, CDR1 is MNHEY and CDR2 SMNVEV (reference sequence). This CDR3 is built from 15 residues. With V trimmed by 1 base and J by 2 bases, 2 bases remained unmatched. Repertoires were generated with immunoSEQ multiplex PCR, while TCRdb's copy carries only in-frame clones and drops some. The sample contains approximately 80,000 clones, 60% to 85% of which appear only once. The sequencing sample was made of peripheral blood. This clonotype was sampled from a human donor in a cohort sampled during active COVID-19. This chain uses TRBV27 with TRBJ2-7; 10 bases are shared with TRBD1. CDR3 in amino acids: CASSLYGTGAYEQYF. In DNA form, the CDR3 reads TGTGCCAGCAGTTTATATGGGACAGGGGCCTACGAGCAGTACTTC.